This T cell receptor beta chain was identified during a study of blood T cell repertoires in COVID-19. V lost 4 bases to trimming and J lost 1 base, with 10 bases between them. Per the germline V gene, CDR1 is PRHDT and CDR2 is FYEKMQ (reference sequence). This CDR3 has 15 amino acids. Study processing details: From reference gene primer amplification, estimates of nucleated cell counts were derived. Assay: immunoSEQ multiplex PCR; the TCRdb copy retains only in-frame clones and omits some. V and J calls plus clone size are reproduced from that table; the DNA served to infer D and trimming. The repertoire holds about 370,000 clones, with roughly 90% as singletons.

This clonotype originated in a man aged 18 to 29 with active or convalescent COVID-19. The rearrangement joins TRBV13 to TRBJ2-2, with D possibly being TRBD1 (5 bases). Sequenced material: peripheral blood. CDR3 sequence reads: CASSSTELNTGELFF. The CDR3 nucleotides read TGTGCCAGCAGCTCGACAGAGTTGAACACCGGGGAGCTGTTTTTT.